This T cell receptor beta chain was retrieved from a study of T-cell reconstitution after alpha-beta-depleted transplantation in children. Deletions cut 0 bases from V and 5 bases from J, with 11 bases between. CDR3 length equals 15 residues. Germline V gene data show CDR1 as SGHRS and CDR2 as YFSETQ. TCRbeta library construction was performed incorporating unique molecular identifiers. TCRdb ran MiXCR on the PCR reads and lists one entry per CDR3 protein. The sample contains approximately 980,000 distinct CDR3 sequences, roughly 29% of which appear only once. On this clonotype: The target antigen is unknown.

Study-wide results and limits: From surviving recipient T cells and thymic progenitors came the high day-60 TCRbeta diversity observed in some patients. From newly produced T cells came most of the T-cell counts and diversity one year after transplant.

This rearrangement joins TRBV5-1 to TRBJ1-4; no definite D call. The clonotype originates from a boy younger than two who had a stem cell transplant for SCID, so the T cells may come from the graft donor. This specimen consisted of PBMCs, mostly from graft donor cells, obtained 360 days after TCRalphabeta/CD19-depleted stem cell transplant. The CDR3 DNA reads as TGCGCCAGCAGCTTGGACGGAACAGCAAATGAAAAACTGTTTTTT. It translates to CASSLDGTANEKLFF.